This record covers a single T cell receptor (beta chain). Its specificity is not known. This sample was taken from a study of cytomegalovirus exposure and HLA in healthy donors. Study in general: Out of approximately 170 million T cells, an earlier analysis found 117 million unique TCR beta sequences in total. Findings of the study overall: Per published accounts, TCR beta sequences correctly predicted the HLA-A and HLA-B alleles of most subjects. Most of the CMV-associated TCR beta chains (in a later analysis) appeared to be HLA-restricted.

Researchers ran the PCR with 60 Vbeta and 13 Jbeta primers. This table comes from immunoSEQ multiplex PCR, and its TCRdb copy is limited to in-frame clones, with some not included. The sample lists 180,000 or so clones, about four fifths occurring once. The CDR3 covers 15 residues. Losses at the gene ends were 6 bases for V and 4 bases for J; bases not matched to a gene: 10. CDR1 is PRHDT and CDR2 is FYEKMQ in the germline V gene (reference sequence). The genes are TRBV13 and TRBJ2-3; 7 nucleotides line up with TRBD1. The sample comprised PBMCs. This TCR derives from a woman between 18 and 30 years old in good health and CMV-seropositive. The CDR3 DNA sequence: TGTGCCAGCAGGGGTTTGACAGGGTTCGCAGATACGCAGTATTTT. It codes for CASRGLTGFADTQYF. Variable domain in full (rest from reference TRBV13 and TRBJ2-3): AAGVIQSPRHLIKEKRETATLKCYPIPRHDTVYWYQQGPGQDPQFLISFYEKMQSDKGSIPDRFSAQQFSDYHSELNMSSLELGDSALYFCASRGLTGFADTQYFGPGTRLTVL.